This record concerns one TCR beta chain sequence. The junction differs from germline at one of its ends, possibly a read error. These data come from a study of blood T cell repertoires in COVID-19. Data came from immunoSEQ multiplex PCR; TCRdb stores just in-frame clones and leaves some out. The sample includes approximately 220,000 clones, approximately 83% of them seen just once. This CDR3 spans 17 amino acids. From germline, CDR1 is MNHEY and CDR2 SMNVEV (reference sequence). The chain links TRBV27 to TRBJ2-1; 8 bases line up with TRBD2. The receptor was derived from a woman aged 40 to 49 with acute COVID-19. The sample comprised PBMCs or T cells enriched from blood (not recorded which). CDR3 sequence: CASSLLSGSTPYSEQFF. The CDR3 DNA sequence: TGTGCCAGCAGTTTGTTAAGCGGGAGCACGCCCTACAGTGAGCAGTTCTTC.